The 26 T cell receptor beta chains presented below share a single source sample, sequenced in a study of vaccination effects on CD4 cells after COVID-19. Data came from immunoSEQ multiplex PCR; TCRdb stores just in-frame clones and leaves some out. The sample has tens of thousands of clones, approximately 72% seen once. Antigen-specific CD4+ T cells were expanded (with viral peptide pools) by the ViraFEST assay ahead of sequencing. A 10-day culture period preceded the isolation of CD4+ T cells. People in the vaccine group had not been infected with SARS-CoV-2 before, and their nucleocapsid antibodies were negative. These receptors have no known antigen. The specimen was CD4+ T cells from PBMCs cultured with HCoV-NL63 spike peptides, collected before COVID-19 vaccination. These TCRs come from a human donor who received a COVID-19 vaccine.

This rearrangement joins TRBV24-1 to TRBJ2-4, with 9 bases that match TRBD2. Trimming removed 5 bases from V and 1 base from J; junction bases left unmatched: 5. This CDR3 comprises 16 residues. Germline loops: CDR1 KGHDR, CDR2 SFDVKD. The DNA of the CDR3 is TGTGCCACCAGTGGGGCGGGGGGGGAGGCCAAAAACATTCAGTACTTC. Translated, it gives CATSGAGGEAKNIQYF.

This clone turned up a few times. This rearrangement joins TRBV6-1 to TRBJ2-1, with 10 positions matching TRBD2. The CDR3 extends over 16 amino acids. Per germline, CDR1 MNHNS and CDR2 SASEGT. Unmatched junction bases numbered 4, after V lost 1 base and J lost 4 bases. DNA for the CDR3: TGTGCCAGCAGTGAAGAACTAGCGGGGTTATACAATGAGCAGTTCTTC. It yields the protein CASSEELAGLYNEQFF.

The chain couples TRBV10-1 to TRBJ2-2; D remains ambiguous. Between the trimmed V and J ends, which lost 5 bases and 1 base, there was a span of 8 bases. CDR1 is WNHNN, CDR2 SYGVQD, per germline (reference sequence). This CDR3 has 14 residues. Written as DNA, the CDR3 is TGCGCCAGCAGTCGGACGGGGAACACCGGGGAGCTGTTTTTT. Translated: CASSRTGNTGELFF.

The chain carries TRBV5-1 and TRBJ1-6; 9 bases align to TRBD1. Germline loops: CDR1 SGHRS, CDR2 YFSETQ. V gave up 4 bases and J gave up 7 bases; unmatched junction bases: 6. The CDR3 is 15 amino acids. CDR3 sequence reads: CASSTRTGDNSPLHF. CDR3 nucleotides: TGCGCCAGCAGCACCCGGACAGGGGACAATTCACCCCTCCACTTT.

The V and J genes are TRBV5-1 and TRBJ2-3; D remains unclear. The CDR3 is 14 residues long. The V end was cut by 5 bases, the J end by 3 bases, with 13 bases between. The germline V gene encodes CDR1 SGHRS and CDR2 YFSETQ. Written as DNA, the CDR3 is TGCGCCAGCAGTCTCGACTTGGGGACAGATACGCAGTATTTT. Protein product: CASSLDLGTDTQYF. Using reference TRBV5-1 and TRBJ2-3 for the parts outside the CDR3, the full variable domain is KAGVTQTPRYLIKTRGQQVTLSCSPISGHRSVSWYQQTPGQGLQFLFEYFSETQRNKGNFPGRFSGRQFSNSRSEMNVSTLELGDSALYLCASSLDLGTDTQYFGPGTRLTVL.

The V and J genes are TRBV24-1 and TRBJ1-1, with 7 nucleotides matching TRBD1. The CDR3 extends over 14 amino acids. CDR1 is KGHDR and CDR2 is SFDVKD in the germline V gene. Germline trimming cut 3 bases from V and 4 bases from J; bases unmatched to any gene: 4. CDR3 loop: CATSDSWDSTEAFF. The CDR3 nucleotides are TGTGCCACCAGTGATAGCTGGGACAGCACTGAAGCTTTCTTT.

The chain recombines TRBV29-1 with TRBJ2-7, with TRBD1 matching 12 bases. The germline gives CDR1 SQVTM, CDR2 ANQGSEA. The CDR3 length is 16 residues. After removal of 6 bases from V and 0 bases from J, the junction contained 9 bases not matched to a gene. The CDR3 is CSVPTSGQGASYEQYV. CDR3 DNA sequence: TGCAGCGTCCCCACTTCGGGACAGGGGGCCTCCTACGAGCAGTACGTC.

The chain carries TRBV6-1 and TRBJ2-1; tentative D call: TRBD1 (5 bases). This CDR3 region has 14 residues. V lost 2 bases, J lost 2 bases, and 7 bases lay in between. Per germline, CDR1 MNHNS and CDR2 SASEGT. The CDR3 DNA follows: TGTGCCAGCAGTGAAAGACAGACCTACAATGAGCAGTTCTTC. Translation: CASSERQTYNEQFF.

The rearrangement joins TRBV6-5 to TRBJ1-1, with no clear D. The V end lost 2 bases, the J end lost 8 bases, and 9 bases lay between the germline ends. The CDR3 runs to 12 residues. From germline, CDR1 is MNHEY and CDR2 SVGAGI. The CDR3 DNA follows: TGTGCCAGCAGTTACCCCGTTCGCGAAGCTTTCTTT. This encodes CASSYPVREAFF.

The chain joins TRBV10-2 to TRBJ2-7, with D perhaps matching TRBD1 (6 bases). V lost 3 bases to trimming and J lost 4 bases, with 13 bases between them. Germline lookup yields CDR1 WSHSY and CDR2 SAAADI. The CDR3 runs to 14 residues. CDR3: CASSESGVTYEQYV. In DNA form, the CDR3 reads TGCGCCAGCAGTGAATCAGGGGTTACATACGAGCAGTACGTC.

The CDR3 coding sequence is TGCGCCAGCAGCTTGCAGGGCATAAGCAATCAGCCCCAGCATTTT. This codes for CASSLQGISNQPQHF. The chain links TRBV5-1 to TRBJ1-5; D possibly corresponds to TRBD1 (5 bases). The CDR3 runs to 15 residues. Germline loops: CDR1 SGHRS, CDR2 YFSETQ. The V end lost 1 base, the J end lost 1 base, and 9 bases lay between the germline ends. Complete variable domain (other parts from reference TRBV5-1 and TRBJ1-5): KAGVTQTPRYLIKTRGQQVTLSCSPISGHRSVSWYQQTPGQGLQFLFEYFSETQRNKGNFPGRFSGRQFSNSRSEMNVSTLELGDSALYLCASSLQGISNQPQHFGDGTRLSIL.

A note on this clone: Within the sample, other DNA sequences also encode this same CDR3. The chain employs TRBV6-5 and TRBJ2-5; 7 bases map to TRBD2. The CDR3 consists of 14 residues. V lost 2 bases and J lost 4; bases outside the gene matches: 4. From germline, CDR1 is MNHEY and CDR2 SVGAGI. The CDR3 DNA reads as TGTGCCAGCAGTTACCCGGGGGGTGGAGAGACCCAGTACTTC. Residues: CASSYPGGGETQYF.

This clone showed up just once. V is TRBV5-6 and J is TRBJ2-3; TRBD2 agrees at 8 bases. The CDR3 length is 17 residues. CDR1 and CDR2 (germline): SGHDT, YYEEEE. With 3 bases clipped from V and 0 bases from J, the junction kept 9 bases outside the gene matches. CDR3 coding DNA: TGTGCCAGCAGCTCCCCCCGATCTAGCGGGAGCACAGATACGCAGTATTTT. The encoded protein is CASSSPRSSGSTDTQYF.

V gene TRBV2 combines with J gene TRBJ1-5, with D unclear. The germline CDR1 and CDR2 sequences are SNHLY and FYNNEI. Trimming removed 4 bases at V and 0 bases at J, with 7 bases between. The CDR3 is 14 amino acids. This chain's CDR3 is CASSARDSNQPQHF. The CDR3 region has the DNA TGTGCCAGCAGTGCACGGGATAGCAATCAGCCCCAGCATTTT.

V is TRBV19 and J is TRBJ2-2; the match to TRBD2 covers 16 bases. The CDR3 totals 18 residues. Trimming at V came to 7 bases and at J to 5 bases, leaving 10 bases not matched to a gene. The V gene's germline CDR1 is LNHDA and CDR2 SQIVND (reference sequence). CDR3 sequence: CASIPGLAGGRDTGELFF. The DNA for the CDR3 is TGTGCCAGTATCCCGGGACTAGCGGGGGGGCGAGATACCGGGGAGCTGTTTTTT. The full variable domain, in which reference TRBV19 and TRBJ2-2 provide the parts outside the CDR3, is DGGITQSPKYLFRKEGQNVTLSCEQNLNHDAMYWYRQDPGQGLRLIYYSQIVNDFQKGDIAEGYSVSREKKESFPLTVTSAQKNPTAFYLCASIPGLAGGRDTGELFFGEGSRLTVL.

This sequence joins TRBV18 and TRBJ1-2; D may be TRBD1 (6 bases). V lost 2 bases to trimming and J lost 8 bases, with 15 bases between them. This CDR3 is 14 amino acids long. Germline CDR1 and CDR2: KGHSH and LQKENI. In DNA form, the CDR3 reads TGTGCCAGCTCACCATCGGACAGCCCGGGGGGCTACACCTTC. It translates to CASSPSDSPGGYTF.

The chain is built from TRBV5-6 and TRBJ2-7, with D unclear. Germline CDR1 reads SGHDT; CDR2 reads YYEEEE. The CDR3 runs to 14 residues. V was clipped by 4 bases and J by 5 bases, with 16 bases between them. The CDR3 coding sequence is TGTGCCAGCAGCCATCGGGCCATAGGGCACGAGCAGTACGTC. This encodes CASSHRAIGHEQYV.

The table lists this clone with a few counts. The CDR3 DNA reads as TGTGCCAGCTCAGCGACCGGGGATCTAGAGCAGTACGTC. Its translation: CASSATGDLEQYV. The chain employs TRBV18 and TRBJ2-7; TRBD2 is a possible D gene (5 bases). Germline V CDR1 and CDR2: KGHSH, LQKENI. This CDR3 region has 13 residues. Trimming cost V 5 bases and J 7 bases, with 15 bases left between them.

This chain uses TRBV19 with TRBJ2-3; no reliable D call. V lost 3 bases and J lost 0, with 16 bases in between. CDR3 length: 17 residues. In germline, CDR1 is LNHDA, CDR2 SQIVND (reference sequence). CDR3 in DNA: TGTGCCAGTAGTATTTCCTTTTCCTGGATGAGCACAGATACGCAGTATTTT. This gives the protein CASSISFSWMSTDTQYF.

This clone has a single count. The chain links TRBV5-1 to TRBJ2-2; D call uncertain. Germline CDR1 is SGHRS and CDR2 is YFSETQ. This CDR3 region has 13 residues. The V end lost 2 bases, the J end lost 1 base, and 3 bases lay between the germline ends. The CDR3 sequence is CASSFENTGELFF. CDR3 in DNA: TGCGCCAGCAGCTTCGAGAACACCGGGGAGCTGTTTTTT.

In regard to this clone: An end of the junction does not agree with germline; a read error may underlie this. The V and J genes are TRBV7-2 and TRBJ2-4; 10 bases map to TRBD2. Germline V CDR1 and CDR2: SGHTA, FQGNSA. This CDR3 contains 14 residues. The CDR3 sequence: CASSLAGGRNIQYF. The CDR3 DNA reads TGTGCCAGCAGTTTAGCGGGGGGTCGAAACATTCAGTACTTC.

The chain links TRBV18 to TRBJ2-6; D is undetermined. V was cut by 6 bases and J by 2 bases, with 11 bases left in between. The CDR3 is 15 residues long. CDR1 is KGHSH and CDR2 is LQKENI in the germline V gene. The CDR3, as DNA: TGTGCCAGCTCGCCCCCATCCGCTGGGGCCAACGTCCTGACTTTC. Amino acids: CASSPPSAGANVLTF. Variable domain in full (rest from reference TRBV18 and TRBJ2-6): NAGVMQNPRHLVRRRGQEARLRCSPMKGHSHVYWYRQLPEEGLKFMVYLQKENIIDESGMPKERFSAEFPKEGPSILRIQQVVRGDSAAYFCASSPPSAGANVLTFGAGSRLTVL.

The table lists this clone with many counts. The V call is TRBV5-1, the J call TRBJ2-5; D ambiguous. CDR1 SGHRS and CDR2 YFSETQ come from the germline V gene. The CDR3 length is 13 residues. V was cut by 2 bases and J by 5 bases, with 10 bases left in between. CDR3 coding DNA: TGCGCCAGCAGCTTCACCGCCCAGGAGACCCAGTACTTC. Its translation is CASSFTAQETQYF.

This CDR3 is CASSPAGVQGPLHF. CDR3 DNA: TGTGCCAGCTCACCGGCAGGGGTTCAGGGTCCCCTCCACTTT. The rearrangement links TRBV18 to TRBJ1-6; the D gene is possibly TRBD1 (6 bases). The CDR3 runs to 14 residues. V lost 3 bases, J lost 13 bases, and 16 bases lay in between. Germline V CDR1 and CDR2: KGHSH, LQKENI.

The genes are TRBV18 and TRBJ1-1; no clear D. The CDR3 totals 14 residues. Germline loops: CDR1 KGHSH, CDR2 LQKENI. With 3 bases removed from V and 1 base from J, the gap between germline ends came to 9 bases. The CDR3 coding sequence is TGTGCCAGCTCACCGGATTGGACGAACACTGAAGCTTTCTTT. Translated, it gives CASSPDWTNTEAFF.

The chain links TRBV19 to TRBJ1-4; the D is unclear. Trimming removed 6 bases at V and 0 bases at J, with 14 bases between. The germline V gene encodes CDR1 LNHDA and CDR2 SQIVND (reference sequence). The CDR3 is made up of 16 amino acids. CDR3 region: CASSSPGGSTNEKLFF. The CDR3 bases are TGTGCCAGTAGCTCGCCCGGAGGGTCAACTAATGAAAAACTGTTTTTT.